This T cell receptor beta chain was captured in a study of T cells in Graves' hyperthyroidism and ophthalmopathy. This clonotype was counted ten times or more. What was amplified from RNA transcripts were TCR beta CDR3 regions. When the TCR CDR3 underwent first-round RT-PCR, the HTBI primer set was used. In TCRdb, the multiplex PCR reads were re-called with MiXCR into one record per CDR3 protein. This table holds 500,000 to 550,000 distinct CDR3 sequences, less than 25% found once. Calling Graves' hyperthyroidism stable meant ophthalmopathy did not progress within 18 months. Those with hyperthyroidism were 18 to 65 years old, newly diagnosed, and ill for under 2 months. Trimming stripped 3 bases from V and 0 bases from J, with 15 bases between. The CDR3 contains 17 residues. Germline V gene data show CDR1 as SNHLY and CDR2 as FYNNEI.

The sample comprised blood. The receptor was derived from a man aged 18 to 30 with Graves' hyperthyroidism. This chain connects TRBV2 to TRBJ1-3; no reliable D call. The CDR3 coding sequence is TGTGCCAGCAGTGACCCGGAGACGGTTAGCTCTGGAAACACCATATATTTT. Translating it yields CASSDPETVSSGNTIYF. The variable domain in full, completed from reference TRBV2 and TRBJ1-3, reads EPEVTQTPSHQVTQMGQEVILRCVPISNHLYFYWYRQILGQKVEFLVSFYNNEISEKSEIFDDQFSVERPDGSNFTLKIRSTKLEDSAMYFCASSDPETVSSGNTIYFGEGSWLTVV.